A single TCR beta chain is shown here with its context. As yet, its antigen is unknown. This sample is drawn from a study of blood T cells in healthy people across ages. Through a sample-barcoded 5' primer and a J-beta primer mix, a second PCR was run for roughly 6 to 11 cycles. TCRdb independently ran MiXCR on the 5' RACE reads; one entry per CDR3 protein. The sample includes 710,000 or so distinct CDR3 sequences, 22% seen only once; the top ten take about 22%. The CDR3 is 14 amino acids. V trimming: 10 bases; J trimming: 7 bases; junction bases outside the gene matches: 15. Study-wide results and caveats: Both naive CD4+ cell counts and diversity were greater in long-lived donors than in aged donors. Samples with more naive T cells showed higher observed beta diversity. Researchers deemed the diversity estimates from one million T cells underestimates.

The source is a man between 65 and 85 years old in good health. Specimen: blood. The chain couples TRBV12-3 or TRBV12-4 to TRBJ2-7; 8 positions match TRBD1. The chain's CDR3 is CANSWGQETQEQYF. The CDR3 DNA reads TGTGCCAACAGCTGGGGACAGGAGACCCAAGAGCAGTACTTC.